The T cell receptor (beta chain) described here comes from a study of graft-versus-host responses after intestinal transplantation (dated by TCRdb to about 2021). In terms of the full investigation: The transplants that recipients received were multivisceral, liver-intestinal, or isolated intestinal. Rather than being sequenced by the commercial service, samples from three later patients were sequenced in-house on an Illumina MiSeq and processed with MiXCR. To identify alloreactive clones, pre-transplant mixed lymphocyte reaction products were sequenced and compared with unstimulated pre-transplant donor and recipient T cells. Every recipient was given anti-thymocyte globulin induction, then maintenance tacrolimus and steroids for approximately 3 years. A peak of at least 4% donor T cells among recipient peripheral blood mononuclear cells was the definition used for donor T cell macrochimerism. A cohort of about two dozen intestinal transplant recipients, including one retransplant, was enrolled, and a few patients lacking pretransplant specimens were excluded. Graft-versus-host and host-versus-graft alloreactive T cell clones were tracked in the graft, circulation and bone marrow after intestinal transplantation using bulk TCR-beta CDR3 sequencing.

The library was obtained by the immunoSEQ multiplex PCR assay. For most patients, high-throughput TCR-beta CDR3 sequencing of genomic DNA was performed by Adaptive Biotechnologies. The authors processed their data as follows. TCR sequencing data were retrieved from Adaptive's ImmunoSEQ software for some 19 patients, whereas a few other patients were processed with MiXCR and VDJtools. CDR3 nucleotide sequences shared between donor and recipient were removed because their origin could not be assigned. To count as alloreactive, a clone needed at least 2-fold expansion over unstimulated cells and a minimum CFSE-low frequency of 0.002% (template counts) or 0.001% (read counts). Mappable clones were those detected in sequenced pre-transplant spleen, lymph node, or MLR CFSE-low populations of the donor or recipient. Cumulative frequency of alloreactive clones was calculated as a percentage of all sequences weighted by copy number. TCRdb provides this immuneACCESS table in a form limited to in-frame rearrangements. Some clones are lacking; in checked studies, under half of them reflect an unresolved V gene, and why the rest are absent is not known. That table gives V, J and clone size, and the DNA gave D and trimming. This sample comprises under 45,000 clones, around 92% of them detected only once. The ten largest clones capture 7.1% of the sample.

This clone appeared a few times. Its target antigen remains unknown. Base qualities are not provided; no much larger clone lies one nucleotide away. The V end gives up 10 bases and the J end 6 bases, leaving 12 bases in the junction not matched to a gene. Taken from the germline V gene, the CDR1 and CDR2 loops are MNHEY and SVGAGI. The CDR3, cysteine through phenylalanine, is 14 amino acids long. The retained sequence is limited to the CDR3, 42 bases, with the frame set at the first base. In the first month after transplant, blood samples were collected up to 4 times, and after that at least monthly when available. General study outcomes and caveats: Conclusions were limited by the relatively low number and heterogeneity of intestinal transplant patients. Early after transplant, peak levels of circulating GvH clones were found to be associated with declines in HvG clones. In the allografts of patients with donor T cell macrochimerism, GvH to HvG T cell clonal ratios were high. GvH clones turned up in recipient bone marrow, with some appearing earlier in ileal mucosa or blood, a pattern consistent with an intestinal mucosal origin.

This receptor was obtained from a human patient who received an intestinal transplant, so some T cells may come from the graft donor. The chain joins TRBV6-5 to TRBJ1-5; TRBD1 lines up with 7 middle nucleotides. The specimen was PBMCs, collected 267 days after transplant. The bases are TGTGCCACCGCCCAGGGGGTGTTCGGTCAGCCCCAGCATTTT. Its coded protein is CATAQGVFGQPQHF.